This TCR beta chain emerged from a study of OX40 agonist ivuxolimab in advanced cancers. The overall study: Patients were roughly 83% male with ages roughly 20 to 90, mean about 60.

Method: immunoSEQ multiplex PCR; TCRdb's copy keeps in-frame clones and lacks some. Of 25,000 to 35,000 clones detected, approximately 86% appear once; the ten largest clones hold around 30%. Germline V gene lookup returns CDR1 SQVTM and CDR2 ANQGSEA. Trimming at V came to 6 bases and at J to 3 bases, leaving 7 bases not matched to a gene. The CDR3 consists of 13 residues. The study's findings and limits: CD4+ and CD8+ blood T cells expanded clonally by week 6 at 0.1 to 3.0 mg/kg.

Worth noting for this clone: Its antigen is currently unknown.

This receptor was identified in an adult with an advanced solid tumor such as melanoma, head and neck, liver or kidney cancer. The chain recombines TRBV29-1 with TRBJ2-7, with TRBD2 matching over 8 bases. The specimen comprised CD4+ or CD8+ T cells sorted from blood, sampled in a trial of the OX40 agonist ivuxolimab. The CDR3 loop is CSVDDAGGYEQYF. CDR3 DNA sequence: TGCAGCGTGGATGACGCGGGGGGCTACGAGCAGTACTTC.